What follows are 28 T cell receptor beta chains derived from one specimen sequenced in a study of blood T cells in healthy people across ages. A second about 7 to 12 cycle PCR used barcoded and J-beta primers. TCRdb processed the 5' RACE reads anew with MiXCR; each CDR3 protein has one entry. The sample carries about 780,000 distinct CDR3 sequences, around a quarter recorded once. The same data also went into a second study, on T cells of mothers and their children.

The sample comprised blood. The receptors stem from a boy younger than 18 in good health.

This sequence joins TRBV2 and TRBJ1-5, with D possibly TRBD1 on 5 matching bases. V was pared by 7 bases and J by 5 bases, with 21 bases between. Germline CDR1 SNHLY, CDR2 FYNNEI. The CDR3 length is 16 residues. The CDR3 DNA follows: TGTGCCAGCACCCCAAGGGGCAGGAGTGGTGATCAGCCCCAGCATTTT. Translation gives CASTPRGRSGDQPQHF.

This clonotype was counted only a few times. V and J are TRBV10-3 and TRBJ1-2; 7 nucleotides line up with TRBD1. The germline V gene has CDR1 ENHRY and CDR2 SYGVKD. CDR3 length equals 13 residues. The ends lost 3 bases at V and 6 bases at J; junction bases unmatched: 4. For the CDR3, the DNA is TGTGCCATCAGTGATGCACAGGGGAATGGCTACACCTTC. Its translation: CAISDAQGNGYTF.

CDR3: CASSQVVLAGIGEQFF. In DNA form, the CDR3 reads TGCGCCAGCAGCCAAGTCGTACTAGCGGGGATTGGGGAGCAGTTCTTC. The chain couples TRBV4-1 to TRBJ2-1; the match to TRBD2 covers 10 bases. Trimming removed 1 base from V and 10 bases from J; junction bases left unmatched: 10. This CDR3 comprises 16 residues. CDR1 and CDR2 from the germline V gene are MGHRA and YSYEKL.

CDR3 sequence: CASSARNYGYTF. Written as DNA, the CDR3 is TGTGCCAGCAGTGCCAGGAACTATGGCTACACCTTC. The chain uses TRBV2 and TRBJ1-2; D is unclear. Trimming shortened V by 4 bases and J by 2 bases, and 5 bases separated the two germline ends. Looked up from germline, CDR1 is SNHLY and CDR2 is FYNNEI. There are 12 residues in the CDR3.

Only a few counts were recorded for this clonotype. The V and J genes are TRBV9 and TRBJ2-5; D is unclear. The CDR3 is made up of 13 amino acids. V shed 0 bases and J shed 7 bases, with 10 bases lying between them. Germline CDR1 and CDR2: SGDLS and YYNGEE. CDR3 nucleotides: TGTGCCAGCAGCGTAGTCTCCCGGGCGACCCAGTACTTC. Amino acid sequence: CASSVVSRATQYF.

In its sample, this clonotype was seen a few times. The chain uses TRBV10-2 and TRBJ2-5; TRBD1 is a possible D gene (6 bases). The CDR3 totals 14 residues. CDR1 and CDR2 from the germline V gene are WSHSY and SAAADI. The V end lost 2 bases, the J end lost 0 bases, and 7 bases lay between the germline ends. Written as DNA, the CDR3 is TGCGCCAGCAGTGAGACAGGGCACCAAGAGACCCAGTACTTC. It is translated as CASSETGHQETQYF.

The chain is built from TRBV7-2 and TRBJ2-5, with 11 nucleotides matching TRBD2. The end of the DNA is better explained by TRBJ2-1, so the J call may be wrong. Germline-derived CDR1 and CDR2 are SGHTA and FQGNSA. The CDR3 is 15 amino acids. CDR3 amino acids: CASSLAALAGGFQFF. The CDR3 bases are TGTGCCAGCAGCTTAGCCGCTCTAGCGGGGGGTTTTCAGTTCTTC.

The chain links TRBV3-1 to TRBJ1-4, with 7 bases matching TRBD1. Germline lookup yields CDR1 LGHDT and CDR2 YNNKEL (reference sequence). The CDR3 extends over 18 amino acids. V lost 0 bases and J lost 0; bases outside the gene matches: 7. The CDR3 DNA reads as TGTGCCAGCAGCCAAGAGAGGCGGACAGGTCCAACTAATGAAAAACTGTTTTTT. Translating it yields CASSQERRTGPTNEKLFF.

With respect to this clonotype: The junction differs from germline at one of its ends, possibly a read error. The CDR3 sequence: CSVMTGSNYGYIF. The CDR3 DNA reads TGCAGCGTCATGACAGGGTCGAACTATGGCTACATCTTC. The rearrangement joins TRBV29-1 to TRBJ1-2; TRBD1 matches at 7 bases. The CDR3 is 13 residues long. In germline, CDR1 is SQVTM, CDR2 ANQGSEA.

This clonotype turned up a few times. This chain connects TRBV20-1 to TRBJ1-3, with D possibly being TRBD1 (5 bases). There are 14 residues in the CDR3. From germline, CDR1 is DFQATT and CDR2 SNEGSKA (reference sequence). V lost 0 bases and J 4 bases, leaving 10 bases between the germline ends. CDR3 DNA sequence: TGCAGTGCTAGAGAGGGGCCTAGCGGAAACACCATATATTTT. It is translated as CSAREGPSGNTIYF.

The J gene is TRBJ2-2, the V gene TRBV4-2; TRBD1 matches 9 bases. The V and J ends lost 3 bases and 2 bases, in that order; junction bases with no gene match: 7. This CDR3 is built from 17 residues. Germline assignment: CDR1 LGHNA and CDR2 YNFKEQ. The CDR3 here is CASSHSPDRGNTGELFF. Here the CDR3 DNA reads TGTGCCAGCAGCCACTCGCCGGACAGGGGCAACACCGGGGAGCTGTTTTTT.

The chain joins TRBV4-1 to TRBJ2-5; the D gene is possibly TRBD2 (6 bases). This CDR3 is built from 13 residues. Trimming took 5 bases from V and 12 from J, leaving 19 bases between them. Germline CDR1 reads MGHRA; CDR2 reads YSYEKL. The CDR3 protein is CASSSHFPGVKYF. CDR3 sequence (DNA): TGCGCCAGCAGCTCTCATTTCCCGGGGGTTAAGTACTTC.

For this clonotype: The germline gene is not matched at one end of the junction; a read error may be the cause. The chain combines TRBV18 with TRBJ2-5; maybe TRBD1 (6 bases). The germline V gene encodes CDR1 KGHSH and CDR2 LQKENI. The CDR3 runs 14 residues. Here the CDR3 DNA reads TGTGCCAGCTCACAGGGGGATCGGTCCCCAATTCAATTCTTC. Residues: CASSQGDRSPIQFF.

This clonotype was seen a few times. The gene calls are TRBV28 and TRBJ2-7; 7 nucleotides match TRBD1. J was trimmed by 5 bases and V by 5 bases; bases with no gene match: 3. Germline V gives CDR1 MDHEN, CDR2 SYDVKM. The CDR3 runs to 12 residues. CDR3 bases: TGTGCCAGCAGTACACAGGGGAACGAGCAGTACTTC. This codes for CASSTQGNEQYF.

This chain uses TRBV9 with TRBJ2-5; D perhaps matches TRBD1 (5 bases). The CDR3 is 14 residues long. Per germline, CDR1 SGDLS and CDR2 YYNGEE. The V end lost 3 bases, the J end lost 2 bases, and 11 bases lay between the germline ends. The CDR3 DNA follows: TGTGCCAGCAGCGCCGGACACCCTCAAGAGACCCAGTACTTC. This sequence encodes CASSAGHPQETQYF.

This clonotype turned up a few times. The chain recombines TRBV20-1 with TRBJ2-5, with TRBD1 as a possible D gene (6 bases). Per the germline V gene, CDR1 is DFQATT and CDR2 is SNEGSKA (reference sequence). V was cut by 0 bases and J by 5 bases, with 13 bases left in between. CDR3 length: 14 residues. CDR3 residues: CSARDSGAEETQYF. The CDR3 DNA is TGCAGTGCTAGAGATTCAGGGGCTGAGGAGACCCAGTACTTC.

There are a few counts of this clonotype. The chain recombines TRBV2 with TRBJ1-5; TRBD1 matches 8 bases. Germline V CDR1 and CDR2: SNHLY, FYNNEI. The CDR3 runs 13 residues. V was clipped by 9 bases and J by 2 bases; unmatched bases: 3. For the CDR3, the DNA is TGTGCCAGTCGGGACAGGCGCAATCAGCCCCAGCATTTT. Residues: CASRDRRNQPQHF.

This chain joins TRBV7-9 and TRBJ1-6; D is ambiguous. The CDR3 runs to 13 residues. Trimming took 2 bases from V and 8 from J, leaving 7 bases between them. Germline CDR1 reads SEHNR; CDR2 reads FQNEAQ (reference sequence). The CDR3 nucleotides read TGTGCCAGCAGCTTAACGGTGGATTCACCCCTCCACTTT. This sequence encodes CASSLTVDSPLHF.

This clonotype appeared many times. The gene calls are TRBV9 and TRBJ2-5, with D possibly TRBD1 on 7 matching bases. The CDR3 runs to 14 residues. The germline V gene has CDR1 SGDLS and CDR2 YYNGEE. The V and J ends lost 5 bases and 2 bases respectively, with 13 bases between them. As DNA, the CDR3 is TGTGCCAGCAGTCGTTCAGGGGGGCAAGAGACCCAGTACTTC. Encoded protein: CASSRSGGQETQYF. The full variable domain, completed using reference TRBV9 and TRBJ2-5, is DSGVTQTPKHLITATGQRVTLRCSPRSGDLSVYWYQQSLDQGLQFLIQYYNGEERAKGNILERFSAQQFPDLHSELNLSSLELGDSALYFCASSRSGGQETQYFGPGTRLLVL.

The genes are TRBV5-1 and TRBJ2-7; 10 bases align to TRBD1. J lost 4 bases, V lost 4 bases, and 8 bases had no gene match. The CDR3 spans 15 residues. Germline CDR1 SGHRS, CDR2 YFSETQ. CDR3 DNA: TGCGCCAGCAGCGGCGGGACAGGGGCCGCATACGAGCAGTACTTC. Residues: CASSGGTGAAYEQYF.

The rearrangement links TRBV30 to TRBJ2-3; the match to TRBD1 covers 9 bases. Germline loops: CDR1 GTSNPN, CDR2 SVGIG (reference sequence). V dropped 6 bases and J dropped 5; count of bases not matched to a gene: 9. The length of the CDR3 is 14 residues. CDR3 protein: CACLTGGRGDTQYF. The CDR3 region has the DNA TGTGCCTGCCTGACAGGGGGACGAGGAGATACGCAGTATTTT.

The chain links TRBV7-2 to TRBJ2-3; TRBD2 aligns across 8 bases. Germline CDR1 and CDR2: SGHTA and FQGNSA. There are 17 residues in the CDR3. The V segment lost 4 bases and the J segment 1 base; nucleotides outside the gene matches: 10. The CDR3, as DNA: TGTGCCAGCAGCTCCCCCGGGGGGGCCCCTCGCACAGATACGCAGTATTTT. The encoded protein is CASSSPGGAPRTDTQYF.

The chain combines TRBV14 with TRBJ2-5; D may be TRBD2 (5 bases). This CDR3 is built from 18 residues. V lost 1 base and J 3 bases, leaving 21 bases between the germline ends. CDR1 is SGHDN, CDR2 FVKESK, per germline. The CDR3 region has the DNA TGTGCCAGCAGCCAAGCTCCAATGCTAGGAGGAAGGAAAGAGACCCAGTACTTC. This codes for CASSQAPMLGGRKETQYF.

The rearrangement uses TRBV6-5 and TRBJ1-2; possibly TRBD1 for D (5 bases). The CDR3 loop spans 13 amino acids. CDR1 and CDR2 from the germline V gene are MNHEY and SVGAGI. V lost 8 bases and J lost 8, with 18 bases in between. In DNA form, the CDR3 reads TGTGCCAGCGCCGAGGTCGGGGACCAGGGCTACACCTTC. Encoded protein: CASAEVGDQGYTF.

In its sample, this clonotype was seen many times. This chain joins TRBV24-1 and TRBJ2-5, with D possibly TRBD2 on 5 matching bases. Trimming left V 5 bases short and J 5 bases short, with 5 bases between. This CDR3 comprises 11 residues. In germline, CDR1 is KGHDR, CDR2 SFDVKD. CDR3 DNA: TGTGCCACCAGTGGCGGGGAGACCCAGTACTTC. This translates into CATSGGETQYF.

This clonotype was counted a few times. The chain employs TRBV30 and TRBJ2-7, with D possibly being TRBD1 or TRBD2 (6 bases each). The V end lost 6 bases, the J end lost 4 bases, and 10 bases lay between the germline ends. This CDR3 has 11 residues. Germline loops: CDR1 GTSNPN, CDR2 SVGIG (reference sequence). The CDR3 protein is CACRGVYEQYF. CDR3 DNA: TGTGCCTGTAGGGGGGTATACGAGCAGTACTTC.

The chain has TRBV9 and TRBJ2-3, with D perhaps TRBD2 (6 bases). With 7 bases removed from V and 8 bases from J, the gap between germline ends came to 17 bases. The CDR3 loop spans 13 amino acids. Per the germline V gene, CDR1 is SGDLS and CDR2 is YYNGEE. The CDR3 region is CASATGEGVTQYF. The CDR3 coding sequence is TGTGCCAGCGCGACGGGGGAAGGTGTTACGCAGTATTTT.

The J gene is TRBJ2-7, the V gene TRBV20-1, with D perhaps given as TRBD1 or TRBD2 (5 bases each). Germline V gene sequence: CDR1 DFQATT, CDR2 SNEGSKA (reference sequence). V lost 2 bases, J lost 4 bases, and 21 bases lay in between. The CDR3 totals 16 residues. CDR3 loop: CSARPPSTDTGYEQYF. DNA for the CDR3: TGCAGTGCTAGACCGCCCTCCACGGACACGGGATACGAGCAGTACTTC.